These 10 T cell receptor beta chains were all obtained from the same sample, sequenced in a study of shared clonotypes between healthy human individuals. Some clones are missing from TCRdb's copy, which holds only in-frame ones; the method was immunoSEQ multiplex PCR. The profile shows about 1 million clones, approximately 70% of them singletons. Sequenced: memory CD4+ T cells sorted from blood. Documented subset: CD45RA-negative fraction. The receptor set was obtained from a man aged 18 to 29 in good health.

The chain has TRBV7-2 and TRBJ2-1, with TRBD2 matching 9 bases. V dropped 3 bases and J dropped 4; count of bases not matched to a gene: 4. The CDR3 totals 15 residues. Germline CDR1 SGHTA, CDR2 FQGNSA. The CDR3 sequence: CASSFGTSHYNEQFF. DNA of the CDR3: TGTGCCAGCAGCTTCGGGACTAGCCATTACAATGAGCAGTTCTTC. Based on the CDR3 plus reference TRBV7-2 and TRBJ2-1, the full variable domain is GAGVSQSPSNKVTEKGKDVELRCDPISGHTALYWYRQSLGQGLEFLIYFQGNSAPDKSGLPSDRFSAERTGGSVSTLTIQRTQQEDSAVYLCASSFGTSHYNEQFFGPGTRLTVL.

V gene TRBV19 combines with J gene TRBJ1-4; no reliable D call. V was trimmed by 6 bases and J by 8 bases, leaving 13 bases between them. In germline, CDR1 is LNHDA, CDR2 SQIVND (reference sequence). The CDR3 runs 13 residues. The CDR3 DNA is TGTGCCAGTAGCCTTACAGAAATGGAAAAACTGTTTTTT. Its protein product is CASSLTEMEKLFF.

CDR3 sequence: CASSSSSYAGTGELFF. The CDR3 nucleotides read TGCGCCAGCAGTTCCAGCTCTTACGCGGGGACCGGGGAGCTGTTTTTT. The rearrangement links TRBV5-1 to TRBJ2-2; tentative D call: TRBD2 (6 bases). CDR1 is SGHRS, CDR2 YFSETQ, per germline. The V and J ends lost 5 bases and 5 bases respectively, with 19 bases between them. The CDR3 runs 16 residues.

The CDR3 sequence is CASSDRQGSSISNQPQHF. The CDR3 region has the DNA TGTGCCAGCAGTGACCGACAGGGATCCTCTATAAGCAATCAGCCCCAGCATTTT. This chain links TRBV6-1 with TRBJ1-5, with 7 bases identical to TRBD1. The CDR3 sequence is 18 residues long. V was clipped by 3 bases and J by 1 base; unmatched bases: 12. From germline, CDR1 is MNHNS and CDR2 SASEGT.

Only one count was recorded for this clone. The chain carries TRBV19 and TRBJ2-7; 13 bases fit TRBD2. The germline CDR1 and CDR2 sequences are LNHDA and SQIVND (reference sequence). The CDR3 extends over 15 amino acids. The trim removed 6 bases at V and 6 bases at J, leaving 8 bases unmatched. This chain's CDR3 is CASRALAGGPGEQYF. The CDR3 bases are TGTGCCAGTAGAGCACTAGCGGGGGGGCCGGGCGAGCAGTACTTC.

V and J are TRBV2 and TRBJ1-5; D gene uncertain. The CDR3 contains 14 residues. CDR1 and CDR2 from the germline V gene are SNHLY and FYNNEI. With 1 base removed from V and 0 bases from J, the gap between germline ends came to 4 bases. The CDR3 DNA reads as TGTGCCAGCAGTGAAGAGGCTAGCAATCAGCCCCAGCATTTT. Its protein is CASSEEASNQPQHF.

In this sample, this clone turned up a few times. The CDR3 bases are TGTGCCAGCTCCCAGGGGGCAAGATACAATGAGCAGTTCTTC. This encodes CASSQGARYNEQFF. J is TRBJ2-1 and V is TRBV18; TRBD1 matches 8 bases. V shed 6 bases, J shed 4 bases, and the junction held 5 bases outside the gene matches. The CDR3 is 14 residues long. Germline V gene data show CDR1 as KGHSH and CDR2 as LQKENI. Using reference TRBV18 and TRBJ2-1 for the parts outside the CDR3, the full variable domain is NAGVMQNPRHLVRRRGQEARLRCSPMKGHSHVYWYRQLPEEGLKFMVYLQKENIIDESGMPKERFSAEFPKEGPSILRIQQVVRGDSAAYFCASSQGARYNEQFFGPGTRLTVL.

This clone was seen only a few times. CDR3 coding DNA: TGTGCCAGCAGTTTCCGAGCTCTATCCGGGGGGCACGCCCCTCACTCCTACAATGAGCAGTTCTTC. Translated: CASSFRALSGGHAPHSYNEQFF. This rearrangement joins TRBV27 to TRBJ2-1, with D maybe TRBD2 (7 bases). V lost 3 bases, J lost 0 bases, and 30 bases lay in between. CDR1 MNHEY and CDR2 SMNVEV come from the germline V gene (reference sequence). The CDR3 extends over 22 amino acids.

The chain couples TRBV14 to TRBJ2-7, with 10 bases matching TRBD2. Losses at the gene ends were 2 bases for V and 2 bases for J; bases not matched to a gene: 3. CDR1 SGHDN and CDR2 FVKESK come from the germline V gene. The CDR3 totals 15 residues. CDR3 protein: CASSQSGGGTYEQYF. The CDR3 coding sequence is TGTGCCAGCAGCCAAAGCGGGGGGGGCACCTACGAGCAGTACTTC.

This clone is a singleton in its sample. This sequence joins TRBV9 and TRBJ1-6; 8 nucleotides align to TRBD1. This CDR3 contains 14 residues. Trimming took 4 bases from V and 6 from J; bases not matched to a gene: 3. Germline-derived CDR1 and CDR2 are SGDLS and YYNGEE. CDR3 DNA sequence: TGTGCCAGCAGCCAAGGACAGGGTAATTCACCCCTCCACTTT. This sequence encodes CASSQGQGNSPLHF.